This is a list of T cell receptor beta chains from one sample in a study of blood T cell repertoires in COVID-19. Assay used: immunoSEQ multiplex PCR; TCRdb lists only in-frame clones, some missing. The sample has 55,000 to 70,000 clones, 81% seen once. Sequencing input: peripheral blood. The receptor source for this set is an elderly man with acute or convalescent COVID-19. CDR3s include the opening cysteine and the closing phenylalanine or tryptophan. The D gene is left open where the match is weak. Only part of the rows carry a size: once, few, many, or a class if the clone is expanded.

>-|TRBD1|TRBJ1-2|TRBV28
TGTGCCAGCAGTTTTTCCTCCGGGACAGGGAACTATGGCTACACCTTC
CASSFSSGTGNYGYTF
>-|-|TRBJ2-7|TRBV28
TGTGCCAGCAGTGGGGGAGGAGCAAACGGCGAGCAGTACTTC
CASSGGGANGEQYF
>-|-|TRBJ1-2|TRBV7-2
TGTGCCAGCAGCCCGGACAAGAACTATGGCTACACCTTC
CASSPDKNYGYTF
>-|TRBD2|TRBJ2-7|TRBV10-3
TGTGCCATCAGTGAGACGCTAGCGGGGGCCCACTCCTACGAGCAGTACTTC
CAISETLAGAHSYEQYF
>-|TRBD1|TRBJ1-2|TRBV10-3
TGTGCCACTGGGACAGGGGATGGCTACACCTTC
CATGTGDGYTF
>-|TRBD2|TRBJ2-1|TRBV18
TGTGCCAGCTCAGCCGCGGGGGGCAGCTCCTACAATGAGCAGTTCTTC
CASSAAGGSSYNEQFF
>-|-|TRBJ1-1|TRBV18
TGTGCCAGCTCGCAATCGGACAGTTCTGCTGAAGCTTTCTTT
CASSQSDSSAEAFF
>-|-|TRBJ2-1|TRBV4-1
TGCGCCAGCAGCCAAGACTCCAATGAGCAGTTCTTC
CASSQDSNEQFF
>-|-|TRBJ1-2|TRBV6-6
TGTGCCAGCAGTCGGACCGTAGCTCCCGAAGCTAACTATGGCTACACCTTC
CASSRTVAPEANYGYTF
>once|-|TRBJ1-1|TRBV5-4
TGTGCCAGCAGCTCCAGGGTGCTCACTGAAGCTTTCTTT
CASSSRVLTEAFF
>-|-|TRBJ1-2|TRBV2
TGTGCCAGCACCAACTCAGGCTATGGCTACACCTTC
CASTNSGYGYTF
>-|-|TRBJ1-4|TRBV5-1
TGCGCCAGCAGCTTGGAGGCGGGTTTTAATGAAAAACTGTTTTTT
CASSLEAGFNEKLFF
>-|-|TRBJ2-7|TRBV7-6
TGTGCCAGCAGCTTTTCCACAGCGGCTGCCCACGAGCAGTACTTC
CASSFSTAAAHEQYF
>few|-|TRBJ1-5|TRBV28
TGTGCCAGCACTCAGCTCCCGGGACAAATTAGCAATCAGCCCCAGCATTTT
CASTQLPGQISNQPQHF
>-|-|TRBJ2-4|TRBV30
TGTGCCTGGAGTGTAGGGTTGGCAGGGTTGAACATTCAGTACTTC
CAWSVGLAGLNIQYF
>-|TRBD1|TRBJ2-5|TRBV5-4
TGTGCCAGCAGCCCCGGGACAGGCCCTCGAGCGGAGACCCAGTACTTC
CASSPGTGPRAETQYF
>few|TRBD2|TRBJ2-7|TRBV28
TGTGCCAGCAGTAAGGGACTAGCGGGAGTCGAGCAGTACTTC
CASSKGLAGVEQYF
>-|TRBD1|TRBJ2-4|TRBV11-1
TGTGCCAGCAGGGGACAGGGAATAGATAACATTCAGTACTTC
CASRGQGIDNIQYF
>-|-|TRBJ1-3|TRBV9
TGTGCCAGCGAAGGGGTGGGCACCATATATTTT
CASEGVGTIYF
>-|TRBD2|TRBJ2-1|TRBV9
TGTGCCAGCAGCGAGGCCCCCCTAGCGGGAGTGGATGAGCAGTTCTTC
CASSEAPLAGVDEQFF
>-|-|TRBJ2-5|TRBV6-2/TRBV6-3
TGTGCCAGCAGTTACGCCCCGGGGAGACTTTCGGTAGAAGGGTCGGAAGAGACCCAGTACTTC
CASSYAPGRLSVEGSEETQYF
>-|TRBD1|TRBJ1-5|TRBV4-1
TGCGCCAGCAGCCAATGGGAGACAGGGGGCAATCAGCCCCAGCATTTT
CASSQWETGGNQPQHF
>-|-|TRBJ1-5|TRBV7-7
TGTGCTAGCAGCTTGGGCCCGGCGCAGCCCCAGCATTTT
CASSLGPAQPQHF
>-|TRBD2|TRBJ2-4|TRBV7-2
TGTGCCAGCAGCTTACTAGCGGGGTCTAACATTCAGTACTTC
CASSLLAGSNIQYF
>-|TRBD2|TRBJ2-1|TRBV7-9
TGTGCCAGCAGCACCACCTTCAGCGGGGCTGAGCAGTTCTTC
CASSTTFSGAEQFF
>-|-|TRBJ1-3|TRBV23-1
TGCGCCAGCACCCCCACAGGACGCTGCTCTGGAAACACCATATATTTT
CASTPTGRCSGNTIYF
>once|TRBD1|TRBJ2-2|TRBV7-2
TGTGCCAGCAGTTCCAGACAGGGGGACGAGGAGCTGTTTTTT
CASSSRQGDEELFF
>many|TRBD1|TRBJ2-7|TRBV4-1
TGCGCCAGCAGCCAAATTTCCGGGACAGGGTATTACGAGCAGTACTTC
CASSQISGTGYYEQYF
>-|TRBD1|TRBJ2-7|TRBV6-5
TGTGCCAGCAATTCCCGGGACAGGGGATACGAGCAGTACTTC
CASNSRDRGYEQYF
>-|TRBD1|TRBJ1-4|TRBV10-1
TGCGCCACCAAGCCCCCGGGACAGGGGGTAATCGCTGAAAAACTGTTTTTT
CATKPPGQGVIAEKLFF
>-|-|TRBJ1-2|TRBV3-1/TRBV3-2
TGTGCCAGCAGCAAGGGGCCCCGCCATGGCTACACCTTC
CASSKGPRHGYTF
>-|-|TRBJ2-3|TRBV27
TGTGCCAGCAGTTCCCCTTGGGAGTTAACGCAGTATTTT
CASSSPWELTQYF
>-|-|TRBJ1-2|TRBV28
TGTGCCAGCAGTTTAAACCCAGGAACCTTCTATGGCTACACCTTC
CASSLNPGTFYGYTF
>-|TRBD1|TRBJ2-3|TRBV4-1
TGCGCCAGCAGCCAAGAGGGATATTCCGGGACAGGCGTACGAGATACGCAGTATTTT
CASSQEGYSGTGVRDTQYF
>few|-|TRBJ1-6|TRBV12-3/TRBV12-4
TGTGCCAGCAGCCCAGGGAATTCACCCCTCCACTTT
CASSPGNSPLHF
>-|-|TRBJ2-1|TRBV5-5
TGTGCCAGCAGCTTTTTATTGGGGGCGTTAGGTAGTGAGCAGTTCTTC
CASSFLLGALGSEQFF
>-|TRBD1|TRBJ1-2|TRBV7-9
TGTGCCAGCAGCTCCTTTTTCACCGGACAGGGAAAAGCTAACTATGGCTACACCTTC
CASSSFFTGQGKANYGYTF
>-|-|TRBJ2-3|TRBV5-6
TGTGCCAGCAGCCATTATGGCCCGGGACTGAGCACAGATACGCAGTATTTT
CASSHYGPGLSTDTQYF
>-|TRBD2|TRBJ2-7|TRBV7-2
TGTGCCAGCAAACGCGGGGCGGGAGGGCCCAACTACGAGCAGTACTTC
CASKRGAGGPNYEQYF
>-|-|TRBJ1-5|TRBV6-1
TGTGCCAGCAGTGAGGTCTATAGCAATCAGCCCCAGCATTTT
CASSEVYSNQPQHF
>-|TRBD1|TRBJ1-5|TRBV6-5
TGTGCCAGCAGGCCGACAGGGAATTTAGGACAGCCCCAGCATTTT
CASRPTGNLGQPQHF
>-|-|TRBJ2-7|TRBV19
TGTGCCAGTAGTACCGACGGAGGGGTGTCCTACGAGCAGTACTTC
CASSTDGGVSYEQYF
>many|-|TRBJ2-5|TRBV12-3/TRBV12-4
TGTGCCAGCAGTCTCGGGAGTGAAGAGACCCAGTACTTC
CASSLGSEETQYF
>-|-|TRBJ2-2|TRBV7-2
TGTGCCAGCACCCCGAGGTATTCCACCGGGGAGCTGTTTTTT
CASTPRYSTGELFF
>-|-|TRBJ2-7|TRBV5-1
TGCGCCAGCAGCTCCCCCGGGACTGCATACTACGAGCAGTACTTC
CASSSPGTAYYEQYF
>-|-|TRBJ1-5|TRBV7-8
TGTGCCAGCAGCTTTAGGCAGGGGAATCAGCCCCAGCATTTT
CASSFRQGNQPQHF
>-|TRBD2|TRBJ2-1|TRBV10-1
TGCGCCAGCAGTGAGCCTAGGACTAGCGGGAGTCGCTATGAGCAGTTCTTC
CASSEPRTSGSRYEQFF
>-|TRBD2|TRBJ2-3|TRBV29-1
TGCAGCGTGGTTCCTCTAGCGGGGGGGGCAGATACGCAGTATTTT
CSVVPLAGGADTQYF
>-|-|TRBJ1-3|TRBV28
TGTGCCAGCAGTTCCCTTCCTGGAAACACCATATATTTT
CASSSLPGNTIYF
>-|TRBD2|TRBJ2-2|TRBV29-1
TGCAGCGCGACTAGCGGGGGGAACACCGGGGAGCTGTTTTTT
CSATSGGNTGELFF
>-|TRBD1|TRBJ1-2|TRBV4-1
TGCGCCAGCAGCTCGACAGGGGTATATGGCTACACCTTC
CASSSTGVYGYTF
>-|-|TRBJ1-6|TRBV29-1
TGCAGCGTTTCCGAGGGTGGTAATTCACCCCTCCACTTT
CSVSEGGNSPLHF
>-|-|TRBJ1-2|TRBV20-1
TGCAGTGCTAGTCGTAGTAACTATGGCTACACCTTC
CSASRSNYGYTF
>-|TRBD2|TRBJ2-1|TRBV6-5
TGTGCCAGCAATCCAATAGCGGGGGGCTACAATGAGCAGTTCTTC
CASNPIAGGYNEQFF